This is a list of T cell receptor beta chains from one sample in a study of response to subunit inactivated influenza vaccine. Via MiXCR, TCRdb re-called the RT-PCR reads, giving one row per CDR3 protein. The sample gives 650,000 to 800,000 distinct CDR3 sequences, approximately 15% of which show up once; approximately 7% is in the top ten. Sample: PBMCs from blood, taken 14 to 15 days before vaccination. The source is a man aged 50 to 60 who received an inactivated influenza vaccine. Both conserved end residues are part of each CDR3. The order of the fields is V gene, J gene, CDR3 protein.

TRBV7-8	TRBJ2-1	CASSLGVGGGYNEQFF
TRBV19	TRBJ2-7	CASSTHDRAREQYF
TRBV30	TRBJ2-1	CAWSVGRPSEQFF
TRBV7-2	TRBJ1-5	CASSPEVATHQPQHF
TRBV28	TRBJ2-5	CASSLTLSQVLQETQYF
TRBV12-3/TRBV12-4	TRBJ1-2	CASGQTVNYGYTF
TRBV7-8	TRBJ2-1	CASSNPGQGIVNEQFF
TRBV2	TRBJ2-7	CASRPGLRYEQYF
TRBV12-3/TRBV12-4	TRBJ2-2	CASSLRRGNTGELFF
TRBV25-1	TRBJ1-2	CASRAGGRRLGNYGYTF
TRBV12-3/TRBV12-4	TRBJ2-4	CASYQWGQGKNIQYF
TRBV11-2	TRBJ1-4	CASSLRSLHEKLFF
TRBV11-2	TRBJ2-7	CASSLRIAGGKSSYEQYF
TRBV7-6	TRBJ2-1	CASSLSRVWGYNEQFF
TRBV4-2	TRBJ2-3	CASSSRGSGGQDTQYF
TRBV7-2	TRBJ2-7	CASSLVRTGGVAEQYF
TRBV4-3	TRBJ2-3	CASSQSAGTSGSDTQYF
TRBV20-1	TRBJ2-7	CSARGHPGAGLYEQYF
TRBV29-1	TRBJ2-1	CSVEKQGKGEQFF
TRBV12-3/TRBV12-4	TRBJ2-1	CASSLRFRRPDYNEQFF
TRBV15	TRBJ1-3	CATSRDLFSGNTIYF
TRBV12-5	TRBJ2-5	CASGLDGVGTQYF
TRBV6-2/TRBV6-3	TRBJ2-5	CASSYSIGSRGQETQYF
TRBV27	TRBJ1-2	CASGSTGPRNYGYTF
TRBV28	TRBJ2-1	CASSLGRLRSFGRDEQFF
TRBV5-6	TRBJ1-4	CASSYRQPLTEKLFF
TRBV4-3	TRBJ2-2	CASSQYPGEGGTGELFF
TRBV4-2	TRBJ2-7	CASSQGQVYTYEQYF
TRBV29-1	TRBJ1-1	CSVAWQLNTEAFF
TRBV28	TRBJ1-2	CASSPSLGLNYGYTF
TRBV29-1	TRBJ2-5	CSVEWSYRGETQYF
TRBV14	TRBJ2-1	CASSQTPLTPNEQFF
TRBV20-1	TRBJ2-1	CSARRDNYNEQFF
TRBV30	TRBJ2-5	CAWRNPGGWETQYF
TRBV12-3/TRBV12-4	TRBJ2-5	CASSVRWTGDQETQYF
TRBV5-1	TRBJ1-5	CASSLEQGGQPQHF
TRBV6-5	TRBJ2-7	CASSYERGGRYEQYF
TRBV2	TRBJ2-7	CASRASGSSYEQYF
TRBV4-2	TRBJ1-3	CASSPVLGTNTIYF
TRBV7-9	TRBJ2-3	CASLKLAQDTQYF
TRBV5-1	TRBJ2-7	CASRTGDPYEQYF
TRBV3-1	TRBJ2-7	CASSPTPAYRGPYEQYF
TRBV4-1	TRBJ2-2	CASSPRERGSGELFF
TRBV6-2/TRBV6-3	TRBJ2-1	CASSPGGFGGGHTSSYNEQFF
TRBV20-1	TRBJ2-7	CSAAPVGATYEQYF
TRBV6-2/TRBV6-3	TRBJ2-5	CASSHRGQNGETQYF
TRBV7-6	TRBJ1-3	CASSLDPAGNTIYF
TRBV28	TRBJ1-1	CASSFTPGQLNTEAFF
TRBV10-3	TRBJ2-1	CASRSGTGNNEQFF
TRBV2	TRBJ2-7	CASSVFGYEQYF
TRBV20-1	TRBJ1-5	CSAPDPRQGDQPQHF
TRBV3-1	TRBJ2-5	CASSLIQGGTQYF
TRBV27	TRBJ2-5	CASSLLGGGETQYF
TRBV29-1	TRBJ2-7	CSAEDGNDSYEQYF